This T cell receptor beta chain was recorded in a study of tumor-infiltrating lymphocytes in primary liver carcinoma. Study findings and constraints: Unsorted bulk samples meant CD4+ and CD8+ repertoires went uncompared. Tumor specimens were characterized by a significantly higher top-250-clone fraction than blood (p = 0.039).

With roughly 0.5 ug total RNA as template and a constant-region primer, TCR beta cDNA was made. Each TCR beta library was derived from three nested multiplex PCR rounds that employed slightly modified ARM-PCR. Two initial PCR rounds of approximately 10 cycles each paired TRBV1-TRBV30 forward primers with a C-beta reverse primer. One entry per CDR3 protein results from TCRdb running MiXCR on the multiplex PCR reads. The table has 310,000 or so distinct CDR3 sequences, nearly 60% seen once. Both blood RNA, taken from unsorted whole blood, and germline DNA were extracted. What was collected before surgery was 4 to 5 milliliters of peripheral blood. V was cut by 6 bases and J by 8 bases, with 11 bases left in between. The CDR3 length is 12 residues. As for this clonotype: Its matching antigen is unknown.

The sample comprised peripheral blood. The sequence was obtained from a woman in her 30s with primary liver carcinoma and hepatitis B virus infection. The chain links TRBV12-3 or TRBV12-4 to TRBJ2-1; no definite D call. The CDR3 reads CASSLVGHEQFF. As DNA, the CDR3 is TGTGCCAGCAGCCTGGTGGGTCATGAGCAGTTCTTC.